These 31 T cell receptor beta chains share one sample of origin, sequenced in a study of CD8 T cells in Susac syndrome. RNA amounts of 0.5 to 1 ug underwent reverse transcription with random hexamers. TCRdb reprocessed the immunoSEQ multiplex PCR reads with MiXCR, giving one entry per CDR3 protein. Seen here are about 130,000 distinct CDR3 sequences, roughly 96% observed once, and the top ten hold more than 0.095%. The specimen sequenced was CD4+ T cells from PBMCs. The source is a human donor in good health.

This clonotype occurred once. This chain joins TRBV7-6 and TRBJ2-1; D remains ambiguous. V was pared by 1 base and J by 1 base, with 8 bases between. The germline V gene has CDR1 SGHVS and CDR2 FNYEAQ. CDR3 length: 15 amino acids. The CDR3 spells CASSLGGPSYNEQFF. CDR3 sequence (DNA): TGTGCCAGCAGCTTAGGTGGTCCTTCCTACAATGAGCAGTTCTTC.

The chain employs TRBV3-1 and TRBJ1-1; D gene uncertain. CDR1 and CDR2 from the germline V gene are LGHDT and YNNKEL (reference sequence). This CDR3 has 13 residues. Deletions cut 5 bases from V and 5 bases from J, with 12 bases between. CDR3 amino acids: CASSERPWTEAFF. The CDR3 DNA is TGTGCCAGCAGCGAAAGACCTTGGACTGAAGCTTTCTTT.

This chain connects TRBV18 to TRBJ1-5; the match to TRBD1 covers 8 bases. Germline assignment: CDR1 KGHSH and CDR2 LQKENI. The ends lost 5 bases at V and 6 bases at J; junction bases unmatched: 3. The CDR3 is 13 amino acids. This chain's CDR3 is CASSSTGAQPQHF. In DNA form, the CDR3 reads TGTGCCAGCTCATCGACAGGGGCTCAGCCCCAGCATTTT.

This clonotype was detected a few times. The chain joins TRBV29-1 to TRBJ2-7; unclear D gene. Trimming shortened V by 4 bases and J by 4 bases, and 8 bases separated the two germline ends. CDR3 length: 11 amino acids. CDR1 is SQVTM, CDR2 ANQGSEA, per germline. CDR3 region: CSVGEDYEQYF. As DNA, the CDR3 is TGCAGCGTTGGTGAAGATTACGAGCAGTACTTC.

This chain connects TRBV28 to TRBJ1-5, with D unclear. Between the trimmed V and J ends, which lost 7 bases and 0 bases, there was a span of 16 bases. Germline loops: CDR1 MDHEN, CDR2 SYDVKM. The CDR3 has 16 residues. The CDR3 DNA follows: TGTGCCAGCACCTTAGGGCGGATTTATAGCAATCAGCCCCAGCATTTT. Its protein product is CASTLGRIYSNQPQHF.

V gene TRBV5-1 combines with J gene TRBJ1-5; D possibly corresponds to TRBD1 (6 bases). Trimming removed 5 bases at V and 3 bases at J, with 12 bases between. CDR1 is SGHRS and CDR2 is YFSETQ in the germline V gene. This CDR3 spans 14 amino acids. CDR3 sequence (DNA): TGCGCCAGCAGACTAGGACAGCACAATCAGCCCCAGCATTTT. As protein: CASRLGQHNQPQHF.

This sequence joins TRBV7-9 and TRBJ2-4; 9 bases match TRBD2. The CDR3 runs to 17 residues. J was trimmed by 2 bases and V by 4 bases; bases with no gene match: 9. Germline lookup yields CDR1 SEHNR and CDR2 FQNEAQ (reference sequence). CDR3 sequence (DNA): TGTGCCAGCAGCTCCCCGAGGCGGGAGGGAACCAAAAACATTCAGTACTTC. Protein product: CASSSPRREGTKNIQYF. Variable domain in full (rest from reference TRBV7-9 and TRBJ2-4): DTGVSQNPRHKITKRGQNVTFRCDPISEHNRLYWYRQTLGQGPEFLTYFQNEAQLEKSRLLSDRFSAERPKGSFSTLEIQRTEQGDSAMYLCASSSPRREGTKNIQYFGAGTRLSVL.

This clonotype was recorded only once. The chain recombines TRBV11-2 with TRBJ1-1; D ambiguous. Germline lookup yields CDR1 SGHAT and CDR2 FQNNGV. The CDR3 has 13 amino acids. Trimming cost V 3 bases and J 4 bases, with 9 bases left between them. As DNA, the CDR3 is TGTGCCAGCAGCTTCATTGGTGGCACTGAAGCTTTCTTT. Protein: CASSFIGGTEAFF.

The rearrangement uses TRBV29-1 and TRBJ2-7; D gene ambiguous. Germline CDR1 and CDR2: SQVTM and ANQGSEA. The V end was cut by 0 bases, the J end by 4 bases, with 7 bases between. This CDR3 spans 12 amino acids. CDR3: CSVEEDRYEQYF. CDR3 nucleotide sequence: TGCAGCGTTGAAGAGGATAGGTACGAGCAGTACTTC.

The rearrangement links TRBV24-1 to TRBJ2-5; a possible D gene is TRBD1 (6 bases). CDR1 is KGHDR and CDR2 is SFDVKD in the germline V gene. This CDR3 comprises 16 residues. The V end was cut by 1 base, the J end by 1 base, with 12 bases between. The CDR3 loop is CATSDFPGTSQETQYF. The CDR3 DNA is TGTGCCACCAGTGATTTTCCTGGGACAAGCCAAGAGACCCAGTACTTC.

The CDR3 sequence: CASTLDVREQYF. For the CDR3, the DNA is TGTGCCAGCACGCTGGACGTTCGCGAGCAGTACTTC. The rearrangement links TRBV7-9 to TRBJ2-7, with D uncertain. The CDR3 length is 12 residues. Deletions cut 7 bases from V and 6 bases from J, with 13 bases between. The germline gives CDR1 SEHNR, CDR2 FQNEAQ (reference sequence).

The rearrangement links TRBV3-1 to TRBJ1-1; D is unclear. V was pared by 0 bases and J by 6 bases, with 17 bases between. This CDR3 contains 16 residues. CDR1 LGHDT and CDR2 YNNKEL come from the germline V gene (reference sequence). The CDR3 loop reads CASSQDSNAWDAEAFF. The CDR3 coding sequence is TGTGCCAGCAGCCAAGATTCGAATGCCTGGGATGCTGAAGCTTTCTTT.

The DNA for the CDR3 is TGTGCCAGCAGTCAATCCTCGAGGAGCTACACCTTC. It codes for CASSQSSRSYTF. The chain uses TRBV2 and TRBJ1-2; D is undetermined. The CDR3 covers 12 residues. V was pared by 5 bases and J by 9 bases, with 13 bases between. Germline CDR1 is SNHLY and CDR2 is FYNNEI.

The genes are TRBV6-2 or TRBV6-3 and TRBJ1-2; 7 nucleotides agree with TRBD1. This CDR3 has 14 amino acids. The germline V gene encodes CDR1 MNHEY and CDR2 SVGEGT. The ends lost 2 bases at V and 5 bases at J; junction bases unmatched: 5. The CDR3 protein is CASSYGQEGYGYTF. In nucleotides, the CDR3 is TGTGCCAGCAGTTACGGACAGGAAGGGTATGGCTACACCTTC.

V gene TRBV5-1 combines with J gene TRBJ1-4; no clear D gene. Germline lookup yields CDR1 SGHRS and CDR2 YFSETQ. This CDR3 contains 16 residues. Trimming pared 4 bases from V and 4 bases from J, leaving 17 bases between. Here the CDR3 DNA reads TGCGCCAGCAGCCCGATGGGTTCTTCTGGTAATGAAAAACTGTTTTTT. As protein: CASSPMGSSGNEKLFF.

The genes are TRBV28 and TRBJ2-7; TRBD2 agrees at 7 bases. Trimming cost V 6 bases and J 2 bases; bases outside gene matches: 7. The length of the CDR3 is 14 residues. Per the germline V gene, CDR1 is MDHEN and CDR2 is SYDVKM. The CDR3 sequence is CASSPREPPYEQYF. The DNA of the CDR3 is TGTGCCAGCAGCCCGCGGGAGCCCCCCTACGAGCAGTACTTC.

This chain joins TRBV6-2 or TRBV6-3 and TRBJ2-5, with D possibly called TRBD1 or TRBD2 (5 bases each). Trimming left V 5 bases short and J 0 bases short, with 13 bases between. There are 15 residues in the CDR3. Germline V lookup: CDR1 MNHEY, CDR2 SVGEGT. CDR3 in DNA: TGTGCCAGCAGTCCTCCGGGACCGTACCAAGAGACCCAGTACTTC. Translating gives CASSPPGPYQETQYF.

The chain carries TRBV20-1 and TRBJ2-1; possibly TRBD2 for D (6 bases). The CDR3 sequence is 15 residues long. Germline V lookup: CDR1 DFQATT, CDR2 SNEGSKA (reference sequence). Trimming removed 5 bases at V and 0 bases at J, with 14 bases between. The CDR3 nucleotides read TGCAGTGCTCTAGAGGGACTCGGCTCCTACAATGAGCAGTTCTTC. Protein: CSALEGLGSYNEQFF.

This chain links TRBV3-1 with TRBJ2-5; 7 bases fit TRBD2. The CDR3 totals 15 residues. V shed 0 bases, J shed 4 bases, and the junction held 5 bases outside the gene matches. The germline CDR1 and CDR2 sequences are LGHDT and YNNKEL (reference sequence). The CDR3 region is CASSQDPAGRETQYF. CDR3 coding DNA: TGTGCCAGCAGCCAAGATCCAGCGGGAAGAGAGACCCAGTACTTC.

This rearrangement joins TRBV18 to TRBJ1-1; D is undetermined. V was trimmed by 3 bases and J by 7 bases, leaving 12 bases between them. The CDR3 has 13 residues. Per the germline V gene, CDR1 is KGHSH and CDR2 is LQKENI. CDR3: CASSPIEANEAFF. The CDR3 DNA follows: TGTGCCAGCTCACCTATCGAGGCGAATGAAGCTTTCTTT.

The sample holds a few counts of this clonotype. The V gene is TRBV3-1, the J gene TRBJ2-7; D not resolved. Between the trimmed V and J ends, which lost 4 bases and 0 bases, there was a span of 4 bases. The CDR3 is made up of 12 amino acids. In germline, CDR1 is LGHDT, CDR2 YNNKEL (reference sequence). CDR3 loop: CASSPRSYEQYF. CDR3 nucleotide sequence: TGTGCCAGCAGCCCCCGCTCCTACGAGCAGTACTTC.

The CDR3 protein is CASSPGAPRSIQYF. CDR3 bases: TGTGCCAGCAGCCCGGGGGCTCCAAGAAGCATTCAGTACTTC. The J gene is TRBJ2-4, the V gene TRBV5-6; D assignment may be TRBD1 or TRBD2 (6 bases each). Trimming took off 4 bases at V and 9 bases at J, with 17 bases between the two ends. The V gene's germline CDR1 is SGHDT and CDR2 YYEEEE. The CDR3 has 14 amino acids.

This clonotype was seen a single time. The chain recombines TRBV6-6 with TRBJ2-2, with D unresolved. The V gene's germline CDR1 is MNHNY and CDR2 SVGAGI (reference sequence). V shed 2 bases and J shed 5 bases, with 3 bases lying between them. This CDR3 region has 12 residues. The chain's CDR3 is CASSYQTGELFF. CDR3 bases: TGTGCCAGCAGTTACCAGACCGGGGAGCTGTTTTTT.

CDR3 in amino acids: CASSQGGARNEQFF. In DNA, the CDR3 is TGTGCCAGCAGCCAAGGGGGGGCGCGGAATGAGCAGTTCTTC. This chain joins TRBV3-1 and TRBJ2-1; D tentatively reads TRBD1 or TRBD2 (6 bases each). Germline CDR1 and CDR2: LGHDT and YNNKEL (reference sequence). V gave up 1 base and J gave up 7 bases, with 11 bases separating them. CDR3 length: 14 amino acids.

For the CDR3, the DNA is TGTGCCAGCAGTTTTTGGGGGCGCGACAATGAGCAGTTCTTC. Translated: CASSFWGRDNEQFF. The chain joins TRBV12-3 or TRBV12-4 to TRBJ2-1, with D possibly being TRBD1 (6 bases). The CDR3 runs to 14 residues. Between the trimmed V and J ends, which lost 3 bases and 5 bases, there was a span of 11 bases.

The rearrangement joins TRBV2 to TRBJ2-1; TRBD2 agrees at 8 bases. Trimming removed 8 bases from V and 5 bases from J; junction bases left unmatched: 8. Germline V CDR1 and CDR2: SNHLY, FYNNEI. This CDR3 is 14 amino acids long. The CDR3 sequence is CASGGGRLHNEQFF. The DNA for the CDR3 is TGTGCCAGCGGGGGCGGGAGGTTGCACAATGAGCAGTTCTTC.

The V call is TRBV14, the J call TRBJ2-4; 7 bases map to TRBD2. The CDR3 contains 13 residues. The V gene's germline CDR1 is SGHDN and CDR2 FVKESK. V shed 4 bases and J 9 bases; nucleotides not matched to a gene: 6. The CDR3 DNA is TGTGCCAGCAGCCCGGTCGGGGGGATCATTCAGTACTTC. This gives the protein CASSPVGGIIQYF.

In DNA form, the CDR3 reads TGTGCCAGCAGCTTGGAGTATATGGGCGGGGAGCTGTTTTTT. Residues: CASSLEYMGGELFF. The rearrangement joins TRBV5-4 to TRBJ2-2; D remains unclear. CDR1 and CDR2 from the germline V gene are SGHNT and YYREEE (reference sequence). The ends were cut back, 0 bases at V and 7 bases at J, with 10 bases in the middle. The CDR3 contains 14 residues.

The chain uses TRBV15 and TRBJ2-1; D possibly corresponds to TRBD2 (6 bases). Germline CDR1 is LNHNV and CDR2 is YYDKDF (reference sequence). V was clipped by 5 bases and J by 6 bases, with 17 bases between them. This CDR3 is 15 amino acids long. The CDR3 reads CATSRRDSASNEQFF. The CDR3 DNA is TGTGCCACCAGCCGCCGGGACTCAGCCAGCAATGAGCAGTTCTTC.

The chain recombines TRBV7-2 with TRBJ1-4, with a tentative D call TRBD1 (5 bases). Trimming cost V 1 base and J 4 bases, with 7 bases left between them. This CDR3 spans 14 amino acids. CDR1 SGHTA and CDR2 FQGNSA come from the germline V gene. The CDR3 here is CASSLGQLNEKLFF. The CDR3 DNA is TGTGCCAGCAGCTTAGGACAGCTTAATGAAAAACTGTTTTTT.

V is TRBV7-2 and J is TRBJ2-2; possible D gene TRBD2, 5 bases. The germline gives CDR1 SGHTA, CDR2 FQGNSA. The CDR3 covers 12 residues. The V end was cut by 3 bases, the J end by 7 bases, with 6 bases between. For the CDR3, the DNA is TGTGCCAGCAGCTTCGGGATCGGGGAGCTGTTTTTT. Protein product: CASSFGIGELFF.